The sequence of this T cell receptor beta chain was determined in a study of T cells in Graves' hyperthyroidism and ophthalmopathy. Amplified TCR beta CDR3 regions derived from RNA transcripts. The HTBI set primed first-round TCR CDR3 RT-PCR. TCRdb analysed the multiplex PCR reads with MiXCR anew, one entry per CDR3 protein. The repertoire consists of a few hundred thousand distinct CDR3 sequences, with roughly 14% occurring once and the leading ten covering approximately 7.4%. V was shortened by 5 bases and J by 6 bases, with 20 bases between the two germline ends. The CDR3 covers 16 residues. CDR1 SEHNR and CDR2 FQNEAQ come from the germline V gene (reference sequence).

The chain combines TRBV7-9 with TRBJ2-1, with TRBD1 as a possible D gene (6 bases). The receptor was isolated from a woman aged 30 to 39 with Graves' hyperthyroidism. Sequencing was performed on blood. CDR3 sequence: CASSQGPTGSGNEQFF. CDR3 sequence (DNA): TGTGCCAGCAGCCAAGGGCCGACAGGTTCGGGCAATGAGCAGTTCTTC.